This TCR beta chain was captured by sequencing in a study of blood T cell repertoires in COVID-19. Whole-study context: Specimens from acute and convalescent COVID-19 originated in the United States, Italy and Spain. Sample material is recorded as cDNA or gDNA derived from T cells, B-cell-depleted T cells, or PBMCs.

As originally analysed: Nucleated cell number was recorded as an estimate derived from reference gene primer amplification. Some clones are missing from TCRdb's copy, which holds only in-frame ones; the method was immunoSEQ multiplex PCR. V and J calls and clone size are copied from that table; D and trimming were computed from the DNA. The sample has 150,000 to 200,000 clones; approximately 79% are singletons. The CDR3 covers 16 residues. Unmatched junction bases numbered 5, after V lost 0 bases and J lost 3 bases. Germline V gives CDR1 SGHRS, CDR2 YFSETQ. V is TRBV5-1 and J is TRBJ2-1; 8 nucleotides align to TRBD2. The sequencing input was peripheral blood. This clonotype was sampled from a woman aged 80 or over with acute or convalescent COVID-19. In DNA form, the CDR3 reads TGCGCCAGCAGCTTGGCCGGCAGCGGGGGCTACAATGAGCAGTTCTTC. Its translation: CASSLAGSGGYNEQFF.